A selection of T cell receptor beta chains follows, all from one sample in a study of blood T cell repertoires in COVID-19. Profiling relied on immunoSEQ multiplex PCR, and the TCRdb table lists in-frame clones only, not all of them. The sample contains about 140,000 clones, over 75% of which appear only once. Sequencing was carried out using PBMCs or T cells enriched from blood (not recorded which). The receptors come from a woman aged 45 to 65 who had recovered from COVID-19. Both conserved end residues are part of each CDR3. The order of the fields is D gene, clone size, J gene, V gene, CDR3 protein, CDR3 DNA. The D gene is left open where the match is weak. Clone size is stated in some rows and not others, as once, few, many or a class when expanded.

d_call: .
clone_size: .
j_call: TRBJ1-1
v_call: TRBV18
cdr3_aa: CASSFDSMNTEAFF
cdr3_nt: TGTGCCAGCTCGTTCGACAGTATGAACACTGAAGCTTTCTTT

d_call: TRBD1
clone_size: .
j_call: TRBJ2-7
v_call: TRBV6-5
cdr3_aa: CASSRDRVEEQYF
cdr3_nt: TGTGCCAGCAGCAGGGACAGGGTGGAGGAGCAGTACTTC

d_call: .
clone_size: .
j_call: TRBJ1-1
v_call: TRBV28
cdr3_aa: CASRGGPFRTEAFF
cdr3_nt: TGTGCCAGCAGGGGGGGTCCCTTCCGAACTGAAGCTTTCTTT

d_call: .
clone_size: .
j_call: TRBJ1-2
v_call: TRBV10-1
cdr3_aa: CASRGTGLNYGYTF
cdr3_nt: TGCGCCAGCAGAGGTACAGGGCTCAACTATGGCTACACCTTC

d_call: .
clone_size: .
j_call: TRBJ2-2
v_call: TRBV19
cdr3_aa: CASSISTTNTGELFF
cdr3_nt: TGTGCCAGTAGTATTTCAACCACTAACACCGGGGAGCTGTTTTTT

d_call: TRBD2
clone_size: few
j_call: TRBJ2-1
v_call: TRBV29-1
cdr3_aa: CSGGTSGPREQFF
cdr3_nt: TGCAGCGGAGGGACTAGCGGACCCCGTGAGCAGTTCTTC

d_call: TRBD2
clone_size: .
j_call: TRBJ2-1
v_call: TRBV2
cdr3_aa: CASTPGLAGVTDNEQFF
cdr3_nt: TGTGCCAGCACCCCGGGACTAGCGGGAGTCACGGACAATGAGCAGTTCTTC

d_call: .
clone_size: few
j_call: TRBJ1-3
v_call: TRBV2
cdr3_aa: CASNRRRDGNTIYF
cdr3_nt: TGTGCCAGCAACAGGCGCAGAGACGGAAACACCATATATTTT

d_call: .
clone_size: .
j_call: TRBJ2-1
v_call: TRBV5-1
cdr3_aa: CASASEASNEQFF
cdr3_nt: TGCGCCAGCGCCTCAGAAGCGTCCAATGAGCAGTTCTTC

d_call: .
clone_size: many
j_call: TRBJ1-4
v_call: TRBV30
cdr3_aa: CAWVSGGRKLFF
cdr3_nt: TGTGCCTGGGTCTCCGGGGGACGAAAACTGTTTTTT

d_call: .
clone_size: .
j_call: TRBJ1-1
v_call: TRBV18
cdr3_aa: CASSPPRGTTNTEAFF
cdr3_nt: TGTGCCAGCTCACCACCGCGCGGAACCACGAACACTGAAGCTTTCTTT

d_call: .
clone_size: .
j_call: TRBJ2-6
v_call: TRBV18
cdr3_aa: CASSQLGGSKAGANVLTF
cdr3_nt: TGTGCCAGCTCCCAACTCGGGGGTTCCAAGGCTGGGGCCAACGTCCTGACTTTC

d_call: .
clone_size: .
j_call: TRBJ2-1
v_call: TRBV11-2
cdr3_aa: CASSLRLAVEGEQFF
cdr3_nt: TGTGCCAGCAGCTTAAGGCTAGCTGTTGAGGGTGAGCAGTTCTTC

d_call: .
clone_size: .
j_call: TRBJ1-1
v_call: TRBV7-9
cdr3_aa: CASSALRGGSTEAFF
cdr3_nt: TGTGCCAGCAGCGCCCTGAGGGGGGGAAGCACTGAAGCTTTCTTT

d_call: .
clone_size: .
j_call: TRBJ2-2
v_call: TRBV12-5
cdr3_aa: CATRGTGELFF
cdr3_nt: TGTGCTACCCGGGGCACCGGGGAGCTGTTTTTT

d_call: .
clone_size: .
j_call: TRBJ2-5
v_call: TRBV5-4
cdr3_aa: CASSSKVGGSGETQYF
cdr3_nt: TGTGCCAGCAGCTCGAAAGTCGGCGGGTCTGGAGAGACCCAGTACTTC

d_call: TRBD2
clone_size: .
j_call: TRBJ2-3
v_call: TRBV7-6
cdr3_aa: CASSLAGAGGRDTQYF
cdr3_nt: TGTGCCAGCAGCTTAGCCGGGGCGGGAGGACGTGATACGCAGTATTTT

d_call: TRBD1
clone_size: .
j_call: TRBJ1-6
v_call: TRBV2
cdr3_aa: CASSIDRGNSPLHF
cdr3_nt: TGTGCCAGCAGTATCGACAGGGGCAATTCACCCCTCCACTTT

d_call: .
clone_size: .
j_call: TRBJ1-5
v_call: TRBV28
cdr3_aa: CASSLALGSGVNSNQPQHF
cdr3_nt: TGTGCCAGCAGTTTAGCTTTGGGGTCGGGAGTTAATAGCAATCAGCCCCAGCATTTT

d_call: .
clone_size: .
j_call: TRBJ2-7
v_call: TRBV12-3/TRBV12-4
cdr3_aa: CASSLARAYEQYF
cdr3_nt: TGTGCCAGCAGTTTAGCAAGAGCCTACGAGCAGTACTTC

d_call: .
clone_size: .
j_call: TRBJ1-1
v_call: TRBV21-1
cdr3_aa: CASSKSEGGNTEAFF
cdr3_nt: TGTGCCAGCAGCAAATCGGAGGGCGGGAACACTGAAGCTTTCTTT

d_call: .
clone_size: .
j_call: TRBJ1-1
v_call: TRBV19
cdr3_aa: CASSPRRVYGTEAFF
cdr3_nt: TGTGCCAGTAGTCCCCGCAGGGTGTACGGCACTGAAGCTTTCTTT

d_call: TRBD2
clone_size: .
j_call: TRBJ2-7
v_call: TRBV11-2
cdr3_aa: CASSPSLAGGHEQYF
cdr3_nt: TGTGCCAGCAGCCCGTCACTAGCGGGGGGTCACGAGCAGTACTTC

d_call: TRBD2
clone_size: .
j_call: TRBJ2-3
v_call: TRBV10-1
cdr3_aa: CASSTLAGAVDTQYF
cdr3_nt: TGCGCCAGCAGTACCTTAGCGGGGGCGGTGGATACGCAGTATTTT

d_call: TRBD1
clone_size: .
j_call: TRBJ2-5
v_call: TRBV3-1/TRBV3-2
cdr3_aa: CASSQQGALYF
cdr3_nt: TGTGCCAGCAGCCAGCAGGGGGCCCTATACTTC

d_call: .
clone_size: .
j_call: TRBJ2-1
v_call: TRBV24-1
cdr3_aa: CATSDPMRTGTYNEQFF
cdr3_nt: TGTGCCACCAGTGACCCAATGAGGACTGGGACATACAATGAGCAGTTCTTC

d_call: .
clone_size: .
j_call: TRBJ2-7
v_call: TRBV5-1
cdr3_aa: CASRSSGVFTYEQYF
cdr3_nt: TGCGCCAGCAGAAGTTCAGGGGTATTCACCTACGAGCAGTACTTC

d_call: .
clone_size: .
j_call: TRBJ2-1
v_call: TRBV7-3
cdr3_aa: CASSLAPGSSYNEQFF
cdr3_nt: TGTGCCAGCAGCTTAGCACCCGGGAGCTCCTACAATGAGCAGTTCTTC

d_call: TRBD1
clone_size: .
j_call: TRBJ1-1
v_call: TRBV6-5
cdr3_aa: CASGIDRVRAFF
cdr3_nt: TGTGCCAGCGGGATCGACAGGGTCCGGGCTTTCTTT